A single sample gave rise to the 17 T cell receptor beta chains below, sequenced in a study of T cell responses to AZD1222 COVID-19 vaccine. Only in-frame clones appear in the TCRdb table, and some are missing; sequencing was by immunoSEQ multiplex PCR. The data contain about 120,000 clones, just under 95% of them singletons. This material consisted of peripheral blood, taken on day 0 of AZD1222 vaccination. Receptor source: an adult in good health.

V is TRBV5-1 and J is TRBJ2-3; 7 nucleotides align to TRBD2. This CDR3 contains 13 residues. Germline V gives CDR1 SGHRS, CDR2 YFSETQ. V was pared by 7 bases and J by 5 bases, with 7 bases of the junction left unmatched. CDR3 coding DNA: TGCGCCAGCTGGCGGGAGTGGGGAGATACGCAGTATTTT. Translation: CASWREWGDTQYF. Full variable domain (missing parts from reference TRBV5-1 and TRBJ2-3): KAGVTQTPRYLIKTRGQQVTLSCSPISGHRSVSWYQQTPGQGLQFLFEYFSETQRNKGNFPGRFSGRQFSNSRSEMNVSTLELGDSALYLCASWREWGDTQYFGPGTRLTVL.

The rearrangement links TRBV7-9 to TRBJ1-6; TRBD1 might be the D (5 bases). The CDR3 has 16 residues. Looked up from germline, CDR1 is SEHNR and CDR2 is FQNEAQ (reference sequence). Between the trimmed V and J ends, which lost 5 bases and 12 bases, there was a span of 23 bases. For the CDR3, the DNA is TGTGCCAGCAGCGGATACCGCGGGGGTCTAATTCAACCCCTCCACTTT. It specifies CASSGYRGGLIQPLHF. Full variable domain (rest looked up from reference TRBV7-9 and TRBJ1-6): DTGVSQNPRHKITKRGQNVTFRCDPISEHNRLYWYRQTLGQGPEFLTYFQNEAQLEKSRLLSDRFSAERPKGSFSTLEIQRTEQGDSAMYLCASSGYRGGLIQPLHFGNGTRLTVT.

This clone appeared a few times. The V and J genes are TRBV11-2 and TRBJ1-5; 8 bases agree with TRBD1. Per the germline V gene, CDR1 is SGHAT and CDR2 is FQNNGV. J lost 4 bases, V lost 4 bases, and 3 bases had no gene match. CDR3 length: 14 residues. The CDR3: CASSYDRGNQPQHF. DNA of the CDR3: TGTGCCAGCAGCTACGACAGGGGTAATCAGCCCCAGCATTTT.

The chain has TRBV19 and TRBJ2-3; D remains unclear. CDR3 size: 13 residues. The V gene lost 4 bases and the J gene lost 4 bases, with 9 bases spanning the gap. CDR1 is LNHDA and CDR2 is SQIVND in the germline V gene (reference sequence). The CDR3 is CASSTLNADTQYF. DNA for the CDR3: TGTGCCAGTAGTACCCTCAATGCAGATACGCAGTATTTT. Looking up the rest from reference TRBV19 and TRBJ2-3 gives the full variable domain: DGGITQSPKYLFRKEGQNVTLSCEQNLNHDAMYWYRQDPGQGLRLIYYSQIVNDFQKGDIAEGYSVSREKKESFPLTVTSAQKNPTAFYLCASSTLNADTQYFGPGTRLTVL.

Only one count was recorded for this clone. The J gene is TRBJ2-6, the V gene TRBV7-6; tentatively, D is TRBD1 or TRBD2 (5 bases each). The CDR3 is made up of 16 amino acids. The germline V gene has CDR1 SGHVS and CDR2 FNYEAQ. V lost 10 bases to trimming and J lost 0 bases, with 16 bases between them. Written as DNA, the CDR3 is TGTGCCACCTTCCGGGACGAGAGCTCTGGGGCCAACGTCCTGACTTTC. It is translated as CATFRDESSGANVLTF.

The sample holds one count of this clone. Other DNA sequences in this sample translate to the same CDR3. V is TRBV19 and J is TRBJ1-2, with TRBD1 identical over 7 bases. The CDR3 spans 14 residues. Germline V CDR1 and CDR2: LNHDA, SQIVND (reference sequence). The J segment lost 2 bases and the V segment lost 0 bases, leaving 0 bases of the junction unmatched. As DNA, the CDR3 is TGTGCCAGTAGTATAGACAGGGGGAACTATGGCTACACCTTC. Its protein is CASSIDRGNYGYTF.

The rearrangement links TRBV14 to TRBJ2-1, with 7 bases fitting TRBD2. Unmatched junction bases numbered 9, after V lost 0 bases and J lost 10 bases. The V gene's germline CDR1 is SGHDN and CDR2 FVKESK. The CDR3 runs 15 residues. CDR3 nucleotides: TGTGCCAGCAGCCAAGAAGGGTGGCTAGCGGAGGAGCAGTTCTTC. It yields the protein CASSQEGWLAEEQFF.

This chain links TRBV29-1 with TRBJ2-3; TRBD2 agrees at 15 bases. CDR1 SQVTM and CDR2 ANQGSEA come from the germline V gene. Unmatched junction bases numbered 16, after V lost 3 bases and J lost 6 bases. This CDR3 has 19 amino acids. Here the CDR3 reads CSVEGLAGGPLLLGDTQYF. DNA for the CDR3: TGCAGCGTTGAGGGACTAGCGGGAGGACCGCTACTGCTCGGGGATACGCAGTATTTT.

This chain links TRBV28 with TRBJ1-5, with unresolved D. The ends were cut back, 2 bases at V and 6 bases at J, with 5 bases in the middle. The CDR3 length is 12 residues. The germline V gene encodes CDR1 MDHEN and CDR2 SYDVKM. For the CDR3, the DNA is TGTGCCAGCAGTTTACAGCTTCAGCCCCAGCATTTT. Its protein product is CASSLQLQPQHF.

The rearrangement links TRBV5-4 to TRBJ2-3, with D unclear. V was trimmed by 4 bases and J by 3 bases, leaving 15 bases between them. CDR1 is SGHNT, CDR2 YYREEE, per germline (reference sequence). The CDR3 totals 15 residues. DNA of the CDR3: TGTGCCAGCAGCCCTTCTCAGGCGAGAACAGATACGCAGTATTTT. This gives the protein CASSPSQARTDTQYF.

This clone was found once. V and J are TRBV11-2 and TRBJ2-7, with D possibly being TRBD1 or TRBD2 (6 bases each). Trimming pared 2 bases from V and 0 bases from J, leaving 8 bases between. The CDR3 has 14 residues. Germline V CDR1 and CDR2: SGHAT, FQNNGV. CDR3 coding DNA: TGTGCCAGCAGCTTACCGGGGGCCTCCTACGAGCAGTACTTC. Protein sequence: CASSLPGASYEQYF.

A word on this clone: One end of the junction does not line up with germline, which may come from a read error. The J gene is TRBJ2-7, the V gene TRBV19; 11 bases agree with TRBD2. Germline V gives CDR1 LNHDA, CDR2 SQIVND (reference sequence). This CDR3 is built from 16 residues. CDR3 sequence reads: CASSRLAGGPEYEQYF. CDR3 bases: TGTGCGAGTAGTAGGCTAGCGGGAGGACCTGAGTACGAGCAGTACTTC.

The chain links TRBV10-3 to TRBJ2-7; D is undetermined. Germline CDR1 ENHRY, CDR2 SYGVKD. The CDR3 runs to 12 residues. V shed 7 bases and J shed 3 bases, with 10 bases lying between them. The CDR3 region is CAIINAHYEQYF. CDR3 sequence (DNA): TGTGCCATCATCAATGCCCACTACGAGCAGTACTTC.

This chain uses TRBV19 with TRBJ1-1; D ambiguous. The CDR3 length is 15 residues. CDR1 is LNHDA, CDR2 SQIVND, per germline (reference sequence). V was trimmed by 6 bases and J by 0 bases, leaving 14 bases between them. The CDR3 reads CASRVHVGLNTEAFF. DNA for the CDR3: TGTGCCAGTAGGGTGCATGTCGGCTTGAACACTGAAGCTTTCTTT. Full variable domain (missing parts from reference TRBV19 and TRBJ1-1): DGGITQSPKYLFRKEGQNVTLSCEQNLNHDAMYWYRQDPGQGLRLIYYSQIVNDFQKGDIAEGYSVSREKKESFPLTVTSAQKNPTAFYLCASRVHVGLNTEAFFGQGTRLTVV.

This clone has just one count. The chain carries TRBV28 and TRBJ1-2; D is possibly TRBD1 (6 bases). The CDR3 length is 13 residues. The germline V and J ends were trimmed by 5 bases and 2 bases, with 9 bases remaining between them. The germline CDR1 and CDR2 sequences are MDHEN and SYDVKM. CDR3 DNA sequence: TGTGCCAGCAGTCTAAGGGGGAACTATGGCTACACCTTC. This translates into CASSLRGNYGYTF.

The chain joins TRBV3-1 (or the pseudogene TRBV3-2) to TRBJ2-2, with D maybe TRBD1 (5 bases). With 1 base removed from V and 4 bases from J, the gap between germline ends came to 13 bases. The CDR3 is made up of 16 amino acids. Germline CDR1 LGHDT, CDR2 YNNKEL (reference sequence). This chain's CDR3 is CASSQVGQGRTGELFF. DNA of the CDR3: TGTGCCAGCAGCCAAGTGGGGCAGGGTCGCACCGGGGAGCTGTTTTTT.

The V gene is TRBV7-9, the J gene TRBJ2-1, with D possibly TRBD1 on 5 matching bases. Trimming removed 4 bases from V and 0 bases from J, with 10 bases in between. The CDR3 length is 15 residues. Looked up from germline, CDR1 is SEHNR and CDR2 is FQNEAQ (reference sequence). Here the CDR3 reads CASSSGHPSYNEQFF. CDR3 in DNA: TGTGCCAGCAGCTCAGGACATCCCTCCTACAATGAGCAGTTCTTC.